The clone carrying this T cell receptor beta chain was seen a handful of times. Its antigen remains unknown. Every single donor gave one heparinised blood draw, and these averaged roughly 120 mL. This sample is drawn from a study of beta chain features in type 1 diabetes. Study background: Patient and healthy donor groups were alike in age, gender and cell yields. Study-wide points: TCRB CDR3 length was moderately but significantly reduced in all four CD4+ subsets of Type 1 diabetes patients. For patients and controls alike, PCR might favor shorter templates to the same degree.

CDR3 length equals 15 residues. The germline V gene has CDR1 SGHTA and CDR2 FQGTGA. V lost 5 bases to trimming and J lost 6 bases; unmatched junction nucleotides: 8. Since all of the isolated RNA was reverse transcribed, expressed TCRB transcripts were what got sequenced. Deep immunoSEQ sequencing covered naive, central memory and regulatory T cell samples. The repertoire was sequenced with immunoSEQ multiplex PCR; TCRdb's copy has only in-frame clones and lacks some. The table includes roughly 400,000 clones, 9.6% detected once. Sequencing was performed on central memory CD4+ T cells from blood. V gene TRBV7-3 combines with J gene TRBJ1-5; 9 bases match TRBD1. This TCR came from a man aged 30-40 years with type 1 diabetes. The DNA of the CDR3 is TGTGCCAGCAGCCCGGGACAGGGTACTGCTCAGCCCCAGCATTTT. Its translation is CASSPGQGTAQPQHF.